Below, one T cell receptor (beta chain) is given with its context. Its antigen is still unknown. These data originate in a study of CD8 T cells in Susac syndrome. General study points: The study conceded that relatively few individuals underwent its TCR sequencing and HLA analysis.

Sequencing of TCR beta was performed on blood CD8+ and CD4+ T cells. Included as multiple sclerosis controls were treatment-naive patients who had stable or active relapsing-remitting disease. Random hexamers served to reverse transcribe roughly 0.45 to 1 ug RNA. With immunoSEQ multiplex PCR, TCR beta CDR3 was amplified across 54 Vbeta and 13 Jbeta. Each CDR3 protein gets one entry after TCRdb re-called the immunoSEQ multiplex PCR reads with MiXCR. The repertoire has about 200,000 distinct CDR3 sequences, approximately 90% of them found once; the top ten carry roughly 0.13%. Trimming pared 10 bases from V and 0 bases from J, leaving 12 bases between. The V gene's germline CDR1 is MNHEY and CDR2 SVGAGI. The CDR3 length is 13 residues.

The rearrangement links TRBV6-5 to TRBJ1-1; TRBD1 is a possible D gene (5 bases). This clonotype originated in a human donor with multiple sclerosis. The sample was CD8+ T cells from PBMCs. In DNA, the CDR3 is TGTGCCACCTCTCTGACAGTGAACACTGAAGCTTTCTTT. Its translation: CATSLTVNTEAFF.